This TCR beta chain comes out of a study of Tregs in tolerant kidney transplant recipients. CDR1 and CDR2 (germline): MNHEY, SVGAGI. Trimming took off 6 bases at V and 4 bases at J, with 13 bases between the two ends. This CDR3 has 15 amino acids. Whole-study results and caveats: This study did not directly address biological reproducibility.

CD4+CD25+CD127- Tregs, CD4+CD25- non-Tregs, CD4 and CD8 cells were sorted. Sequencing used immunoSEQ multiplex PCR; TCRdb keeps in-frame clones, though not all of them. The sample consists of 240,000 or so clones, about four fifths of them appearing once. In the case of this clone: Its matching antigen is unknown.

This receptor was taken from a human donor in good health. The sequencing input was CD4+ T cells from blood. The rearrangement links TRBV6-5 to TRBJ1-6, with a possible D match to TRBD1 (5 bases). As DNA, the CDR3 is TGTGCCAGCAGCCCTCTCGGGGCTTATAATTCACCCCTCCACTTT. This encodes CASSPLGAYNSPLHF.